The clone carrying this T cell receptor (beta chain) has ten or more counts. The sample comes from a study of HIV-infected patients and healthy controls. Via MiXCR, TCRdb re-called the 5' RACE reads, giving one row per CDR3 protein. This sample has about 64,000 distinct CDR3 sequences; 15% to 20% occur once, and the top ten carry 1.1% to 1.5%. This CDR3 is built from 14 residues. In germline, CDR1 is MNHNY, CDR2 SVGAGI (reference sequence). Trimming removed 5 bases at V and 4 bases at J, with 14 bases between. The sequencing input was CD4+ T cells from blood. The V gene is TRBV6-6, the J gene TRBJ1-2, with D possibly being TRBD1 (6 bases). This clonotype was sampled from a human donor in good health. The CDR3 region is CASSTGTRGYGYTF. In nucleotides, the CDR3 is TGTGCCAGCAGTACCGGGACCAGGGGCTATGGCTACACCTTC.